A selection of T cell receptor beta chains follows, all from one sample in a study of blood T cell repertoires in COVID-19. TCRdb's copy holds only in-frame clones and misses some; the assay was immunoSEQ multiplex PCR. This sample yields some 370,000 clones, of which around 87% are seen a single time; less than 11% belongs to the top ten. Material for sequencing was peripheral blood. All receptors derive from a woman in her thirties with COVID-19, enrolled during active disease. The CDR3 runs from the conserved cysteine through the conserved F or W. A D gene is named only where the DNA matches it firmly. Clone size is given for some rows only: seen once, a few or many times, or a class if the clone is expanded.

size	V	J	D	CDR3	DNA
.	TRBV2	TRBJ1-5	.	CASSEGDGRPQHF	TGTGCCAGCAGTGAAGGCGATGGGCGGCCCCAGCATTTT
.	TRBV19	TRBJ1-1	.	CASSIDLAAEAFF	TGTGCCAGTAGTATAGATCTGGCGGCTGAAGCTTTCTTT
.	TRBV2	TRBJ2-7	TRBD1	CASRRGQGVHEQYF	TGTGCCAGCAGGCGGGGACAGGGCGTCCACGAGCAGTACTTC
.	TRBV30	TRBJ2-7	TRBD1	CAWGDGTGGYEQYF	TGTGCCTGGGGGGACGGGACAGGGGGCTACGAGCAGTACTTC
.	TRBV2	TRBJ1-2	TRBD1	CASSEVAGQAHSGYTF	TGTGCCAGCAGTGAAGTGGCGGGACAGGCCCATAGTGGCTACACCTTC
.	TRBV14	TRBJ2-3	.	CASSQSDTQYF	TGTGCCAGCAGCCAGTCGGATACGCAGTATTTT
.	TRBV9	TRBJ2-3	.	CASSLRGGGASTDTQYF	TGTGCCAGCAGCCTACGGGGAGGGGGGGCGAGCACAGATACGCAGTATTTT
.	TRBV5-5	TRBJ2-5	TRBD2	CASSLLAEETQYF	TGTGCCAGCAGCTTACTAGCGGAAGAGACCCAGTACTTC
.	TRBV5-1	TRBJ1-2	.	CASSFSEEGYTF	TGCGCCAGCAGCTTCTCGGAGGAAGGCTACACCTTC
.	TRBV29-1	TRBJ1-1	.	CSVEDAGTLSTEAFF	TGCAGCGTTGAAGATGCGGGGACGTTGAGCACTGAAGCTTTCTTT
few	TRBV7-3	TRBJ2-7	.	CASTDGLPDSEQYF	TGTGCCAGCACCGACGGACTTCCAGACTCCGAGCAGTACTTC
.	TRBV7-2	TRBJ2-5	.	CASSPRTASHLETQYF	TGTGCCAGCAGCCCCCGGACAGCGTCGCACCTAGAGACCCAGTACTTC
few	TRBV2	TRBJ2-7	TRBD2	CASKVVSGRAYEQYF	TGTGCCAGCAAGGTAGTTAGCGGGAGGGCCTACGAGCAGTACTTC
.	TRBV28	TRBJ1-5	TRBD1	CASSLDRENQPQHF	TGTGCCAGCAGCCTAGACAGGGAAAATCAGCCCCAGCATTTT
.	TRBV3-1/TRBV3-2	TRBJ2-2	.	CASSQTAGTGELFF	TGTGCCAGCAGCCAGACTGCGGGAACCGGGGAGCTGTTTTTT
.	TRBV28	TRBJ2-2	.	CASTRSVNTGELFF	TGTGCCAGCACGAGGTCAGTGAACACCGGGGAGCTGTTTTTT
.	TRBV6-4	TRBJ1-1	.	CASSPSWQGAEAFF	TGTGCCAGCAGCCCCTCGTGGCAGGGCGCTGAAGCTTTCTTT
.	TRBV7-6	TRBJ1-4	.	CASRGGSNEKLFF	TGTGCCAGCCGGGGAGGCTCGAATGAAAAACTGTTTTTT
once	TRBV11-3	TRBJ1-6	.	CASSLTSGRGSPLHF	TGTGCCAGCAGCTTAACCTCAGGTCGTGGATCACCCCTCCACTTT
.	TRBV5-4	TRBJ1-5	TRBD1	CASSRDRDGQPQHF	TGTGCCAGCAGCAGAGACAGGGACGGCCAGCCCCAGCATTTT
.	TRBV4-3	TRBJ2-2	TRBD2	CASSQESASGNTGELFF	TGCGCCAGCAGCCAAGAGTCGGCTAGCGGGAACACCGGGGAGCTGTTTTTT
.	TRBV28	TRBJ1-5	TRBD1	CASSSTGGNLNQPQHF	TGTGCCAGCAGTTCTACAGGGGGCAATTTGAATCAGCCCCAGCATTTT
once	TRBV7-6	TRBJ1-1	.	CASSLGGGNTEAFF	TGTGCCAGCAGCTTAGGAGGGGGGAACACTGAAGCTTTCTTT
once	TRBV19	TRBJ2-7	.	CASSTLSSYEQYF	TGTGCCAGTAGCACGTTGAGCTCCTACGAGCAGTACTTC
.	TRBV29-1	TRBJ1-2	.	CSAALRGGSYGYTF	TGCAGCGCCGCCCTTCGAGGAGGAAGCTATGGCTACACCTTC
.	TRBV5-5	TRBJ1-1	.	CASSPGVARTEAFF	TGTGCCAGCAGCCCCGGCGTGGCGAGGACTGAAGCTTTCTTT
.	TRBV6-1	TRBJ2-7	.	CASSEGVGALYEQYF	TGTGCCAGCAGTGAAGGGGTGGGCGCCCTCTACGAGCAGTACTTC
.	TRBV13	TRBJ2-5	.	CASSLADQETQYF	TGTGCCAGCAGCTTGGCAGACCAAGAGACCCAGTACTTC
.	TRBV28	TRBJ2-7	TRBD2	CASSEGGDEQYF	TGTGCCAGCAGTGAGGGAGGGGACGAGCAGTACTTC
.	TRBV6-6	TRBJ1-5	TRBD1	CASSSRDRGRDQPQHF	TGTGCCAGCAGTTCCCGGGACAGGGGGAGGGATCAGCCCCAGCATTTT
.	TRBV9	TRBJ2-7	TRBD1	CASSAGQGGYEQYF	TGTGCCAGCAGCGCGGGACAGGGCGGGTACGAGCAGTACTTC
.	TRBV5-5	TRBJ1-2	.	CASSLSTDTNYGYTF	TGTGCCAGCAGCCTGAGCACAGATACTAACTATGGCTACACCTTC
.	TRBV4-2	TRBJ1-1	TRBD1	CASSQEGVGQGNTEAFF	TGTGCCAGCAGCCAAGAGGGGGTGGGACAGGGGAACACTGAAGCTTTCTTT
.	TRBV27	TRBJ2-1	TRBD1	CASSLQGAHNEQFF	TGTGCCAGCAGTTTACAGGGGGCCCACAATGAGCAGTTCTTC
.	TRBV4-1	TRBJ1-2	.	CASSRRDTDNYGYTF	TGCGCCAGCAGCCGAAGGGACACCGATAACTATGGCTACACCTTC
.	TRBV7-8	TRBJ2-7	.	CASSLVGAGSGSHEQYF	TGTGCCAGCAGCTTAGTTGGAGCCGGATCCGGGTCCCACGAGCAGTACTTC
.	TRBV9	TRBJ1-6	.	CASSVEGDNSPLHF	TGTGCCAGCAGCGTAGAGGGGGATAATTCACCCCTCCACTTT
.	TRBV6-5	TRBJ2-1	TRBD2	CASSYSILAVYNEQFF	TGTGCCAGCAGTTACTCGATACTAGCGGTTTACAATGAGCAGTTCTTC
.	TRBV14	TRBJ2-2	.	CASSRHLIHNTGELFF	TGTGCCAGCAGCCGGCACCTGATCCATAACACCGGGGAGCTGTTTTTT
.	TRBV5-1	TRBJ1-2	TRBD1	CASSQPQGDGYTF	TGCGCCAGCAGCCAACCTCAGGGGGATGGCTACACCTTC
.	TRBV12-5	TRBJ2-5	TRBD2	CASAIRLAGGKEETQYF	TGTGCTAGTGCTATCAGACTAGCGGGAGGAAAGGAAGAGACCCAGTACTTC
once	TRBV28	TRBJ2-3	TRBD2	CASSLGGRGVTDTQYF	TGTGCCAGCAGTTTGGGCGGGAGGGGAGTCACAGATACGCAGTATTTT
.	TRBV28	TRBJ1-5	.	CASSLPGGGSQPQHF	TGTGCCAGCAGTTTGCCCGGGGGTGGTAGCCAGCCCCAGCATTTT
.	TRBV9	TRBJ2-7	.	CASSRGGNEQYF	TGTGCCAGCAGCCGGGGAGGAAACGAGCAGTACTTC
.	TRBV7-6	TRBJ2-5	TRBD2	CASSFSLSGRGETQYF	TGTGCCAGCAGCTTTTCTCTTAGCGGGAGAGGAGAGACCCAGTACTTC
.	TRBV6-5	TRBJ2-7	TRBD2	CASSYLAGGKPYEQYF	TGTGCCAGCAGTTATCTAGCGGGAGGGAAACCTTACGAGCAGTACTTC
.	TRBV24-1	TRBJ1-4	TRBD1	CATSDPGQNEKLFF	TGTGCCACCAGTGACCCGGGACAGAATGAAAAACTGTTTTTT
.	TRBV7-2	TRBJ2-3	TRBD2	CASSLRTSSTDTQYF	TGTGCCAGCAGCTTACGGACTAGCAGCACAGATACGCAGTATTTT
few	TRBV4-1	TRBJ2-5	TRBD2	CASSQAGLAGEPETQYF	TGCGCCAGCAGCCAAGCGGGACTAGCGGGAGAGCCAGAGACCCAGTACTTC
.	TRBV28	TRBJ2-2	TRBD1	CASSLGTADTGELFF	TGTGCCAGCAGTTTGGGGACAGCTGACACCGGGGAGCTGTTTTTT
.	TRBV27	TRBJ2-7	TRBD2	CASSAPGLALYEQYF	TGTGCCAGCAGTGCTCCGGGACTAGCACTCTACGAGCAGTACTTC
.	TRBV28	TRBJ2-7	TRBD1	CASSLSGDRGYEQYF	TGTGCCAGCAGTTTATCAGGGGACAGGGGCTACGAGCAGTACTTC
.	TRBV28	TRBJ1-1	TRBD1	CASSSGTGGADTEAFF	TGTGCCAGCAGTTCCGGGACAGGGGGGGCAGACACTGAAGCTTTCTTT